This is a list of T cell receptor beta chains from one sample in a study of blood T cells in healthy people across ages. In TCRdb, the 5' RACE reads were re-called with MiXCR into one record per CDR3 protein. This table holds about 640,000 distinct CDR3 sequences, around three fifths found once. The sample taken for sequencing was blood. All receptors come from a man aged 60 to 75 in good health. Each CDR3 is given with its conserved first and last residue. D genes are given only for firm matches. Only some rows state a clone size, as once, few, many or a class for expanded clones.

TRBD2	-	TRBV18	TRBJ2-1	CASSQTSGANNEQFF	TGTGCCAGCTCACAAACTAGCGGGGCTAACAATGAGCAGTTCTTC
TRBD2	-	TRBV7-9	TRBJ2-3	CASTAIPTSGAVDTQYF	TGTGCCAGCACCGCCATCCCGACTAGCGGGGCCGTGGATACGCAGTATTTT
-	few	TRBV29-1	TRBJ1-2	CSVNPGESHYGYTF	TGCAGCGTGAACCCAGGGGAATCCCACTATGGCTACACCTTC
TRBD2	few	TRBV7-2	TRBJ2-5	CASRAGGTYQETQYF	TGTGCCAGCAGGGCGGGGGGGACCTACCAAGAGACCCAGTACTTC
TRBD1	-	TRBV6-2/TRBV6-3	TRBJ1-5	CASSYSGQGNQPQHF	TGTGCCAGCAGTTACTCAGGACAGGGCAATCAGCCCCAGCATTTT
TRBD1	-	TRBV27	TRBJ2-5	CASSFSRDRGRETQYF	TGTGCCAGCAGTTTCTCCCGGGACAGGGGGCGAGAGACCCAGTACTTC
-	-	TRBV21-1	TRBJ2-1	CANPWEGGEQFF	TGTGCCAACCCCTGGGAGGGGGGTGAGCAGTTCTTC
-	-	TRBV12-3/TRBV12-4	TRBJ2-7	CASSPQGGYYEQYF	TGTGCCAGCAGCCCCCAAGGCGGTTACTACGAGCAGTACTTC
TRBD2	-	TRBV7-2	TRBJ2-1	CASSLDWSGGNNEQFF	TGTGCCAGCAGCTTAGATTGGAGCGGGGGAAACAATGAGCAGTTCTTC
TRBD1	-	TRBV6-1	TRBJ2-1	CASKHSGTARGNEQFF	TGTGCCAGCAAACATTCCGGGACAGCGAGGGGCAATGAGCAGTTCTTC
TRBD1	-	TRBV6-2/TRBV6-3	TRBJ2-7	CASSYSSPRDRGSNEQYF	TGTGCCAGCAGTTACTCGAGCCCCCGGGACAGGGGATCCAACGAGCAGTACTTC
TRBD1	-	TRBV11-2	TRBJ2-1	CASSFPTGGGYNEQFF	TGTGCCAGCAGCTTCCCGACAGGGGGTGGGTACAATGAGCAGTTCTTC
TRBD1	many	TRBV7-9	TRBJ1-1	CASSYGQGMNTEAFF	TGTGCCAGCAGCTACGGACAGGGTATGAACACTGAAGCTTTCTTT
-	many	TRBV6-5	TRBJ2-7	CASSYSGFYEQYF	TGTGCCAGCAGTTACTCCGGGTTCTACGAGCAGTACTTC
-	few	TRBV5-1	TRBJ2-1	CASSLDRALYNEQFF	TGCGCCAGCAGCTTGGACAGGGCTCTCTACAATGAGCAGTTCTTC
-	-	TRBV3-1	TRBJ2-5	CASSQDRATKGAGTQYF	TGTGCCAGCAGCCAAGATCGGGCTACCAAAGGGGCAGGGACCCAGTACTTC
TRBD2	-	TRBV9	TRBJ2-5	CASGLAGRETQYF	TGTGCCAGCGGACTAGCGGGGCGGGAGACCCAGTACTTC
-	few	TRBV4-2	TRBJ1-2	CASSQDIRGGRYGYTF	TGTGCCAGCAGCCAAGATATTCGGGGCGGGAGGTATGGCTACACCTTC
TRBD2	-	TRBV11-2	TRBJ2-3	CASSPGLAGRDTQYF	TGTGCCAGCAGTCCGGGACTAGCGGGGAGGGATACGCAGTATTTT
-	few	TRBV6-5	TRBJ2-5	CASSYRGKETQYF	TGTGCCAGCAGTTACAGAGGAAAAGAGACCCAGTACTTC
TRBD1	-	TRBV12-3/TRBV12-4	TRBJ1-6	CASRAGTDNSPLHF	TGTGCCAGCAGAGCCGGGACAGATAATTCACCCCTCCACTTT
-	-	TRBV11-2	TRBJ2-1	CASSPLVLSEQFF	TGTGCCAGCAGCCCTCTTGTGCTAAGTGAGCAGTTCTTC
-	-	TRBV5-1	TRBJ1-1	CASSLHSGAEAFF	TGCGCCAGCAGCCTTCACTCAGGGGCTGAAGCTTTCTTT
-	few	TRBV12-3/TRBV12-4	TRBJ2-3	CASSLAGGLTDTQYF	TGTGCCAGCAGTTTAGCGGGGGGTCTCACAGATACGCAGTATTTT
-	-	TRBV10-3	TRBJ2-3	CAISDSTRGTDTQYF	TGTGCCATCAGTGATTCCACACGGGGAACAGATACGCAGTATTTT
TRBD2	-	TRBV7-2	TRBJ2-1	CASSFAGGSYEQFF	TGTGCCAGCAGCTTTGCGGGGGGATCCTATGAGCAGTTCTTC
-	-	TRBV4-1	TRBJ2-3	CASSQEGGLRSTDTQYF	TGCGCCAGCAGCCAAGAGGGGGGGCTCCGAAGCACAGATACGCAGTATTTT
-	-	TRBV10-1	TRBJ2-2	CASSESKRVNTGELFF	TGCGCCAGCAGTGAGTCGAAGCGGGTGAACACCGGGGAGCTGTTTTTT
-	few	TRBV20-1	TRBJ1-5	CSAPPLGRASNQPQHF	TGCAGTGCGCCTCCCCTGGGCAGGGCGAGCAATCAGCCCCAGCATTTT
-	-	TRBV10-3	TRBJ2-5	CAISDSSGQETQYF	TGTGCCATCAGTGACTCGAGCGGCCAAGAGACCCAGTACTTC
TRBD1	-	TRBV28	TRBJ2-5	CASSLLGGSQETQYF	TGTGCCAGCAGTTTATTAGGGGGCAGCCAAGAGACCCAGTACTTC
TRBD1	-	TRBV11-2	TRBJ1-6	CASTVTGGNSPLHF	TGTGCCAGCACCGTGACAGGGGGGAATTCACCCCTCCACTTT
-	-	TRBV20-1	TRBJ2-5	CSASPGQEYQETQYF	TGCAGTGCTTCCCCGGGACAAGAGTATCAAGAGACCCAGTACTTC
TRBD2	few	TRBV27	TRBJ2-1	CASSLPPGGGYNEQFF	TGTGCCAGCAGTTTGCCCCCCGGGGGGGGTTACAATGAGCAGTTCTTC
-	-	TRBV11-2	TRBJ1-2	CASSFGTASTNYGYTF	TGTGCCAGCAGCTTCGGGACGGCCTCAACTAACTATGGCTACACCTTC
-	-	TRBV28	TRBJ2-1	CASSWMRQTGYNEQFF	TGTGCCAGCAGTTGGATGAGACAGACGGGGTACAATGAGCAGTTCTTC
-	-	TRBV7-2	TRBJ1-1	CASSLRGWGGTEAFF	TGTGCCAGCAGCTTACGCGGGTGGGGGGGGACTGAAGCTTTCTTT
TRBD1	-	TRBV5-1	TRBJ2-5	CASSLLGGQEQYF	TGCGCCAGCAGCTTGCTAGGGGGACAGGAGCAGTACTTC
TRBD2	few	TRBV10-3	TRBJ2-2	CAISVLAGAYTGELFF	TGTGCCATCAGTGTATTAGCGGGGGCCTACACCGGGGAGCTGTTTTTT
-	once	TRBV7-8	TRBJ2-5	CASSTRVETQYF	TGTGCCAGCAGCACCAGGGTGGAGACCCAGTACTTC
TRBD1	-	TRBV5-1	TRBJ1-2	CASSSGQGDNYGYTF	TGCGCCAGCAGCTCGGGACAGGGCGACAACTATGGCTACACCTTC
TRBD1	-	TRBV19	TRBJ1-1	CASSTRRDRDTEAFF	TGTGCCAGTAGTACGCGCCGGGACAGGGACACTGAAGCTTTCTTT
TRBD1	once	TRBV29-1	TRBJ1-3	CSVEGTGGNTIYF	TGCAGCGTTGAGGGGACAGGTGGAAACACCATATATTTT
-	once	TRBV29-1	TRBJ2-3	CSVEGGGALTQYF	TGCAGCGTTGAAGGTGGGGGGGCCCTTACGCAGTATTTT
-	-	TRBV7-2	TRBJ2-3	CASSRYGYTQYF	TGTGCCAGCAGCCGCTATGGGTATACGCAGTATTTT